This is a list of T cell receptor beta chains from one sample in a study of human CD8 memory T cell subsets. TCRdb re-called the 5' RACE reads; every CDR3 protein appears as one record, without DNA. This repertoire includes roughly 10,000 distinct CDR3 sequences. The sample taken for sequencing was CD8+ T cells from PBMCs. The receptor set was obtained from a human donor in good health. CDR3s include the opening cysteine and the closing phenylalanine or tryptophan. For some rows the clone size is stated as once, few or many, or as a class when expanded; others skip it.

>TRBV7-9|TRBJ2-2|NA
CASSPSAGELFF
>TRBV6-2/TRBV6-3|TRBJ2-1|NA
CASRLMAGVRDFSYNEQFF
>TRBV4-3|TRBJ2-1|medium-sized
CASSQDGNRLNEQFF
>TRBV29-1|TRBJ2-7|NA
CSAARRQGYEQYF
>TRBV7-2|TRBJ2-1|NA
CASSWAGPYNEQFF
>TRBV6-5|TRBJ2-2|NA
CASRTPGTGGSGELFF
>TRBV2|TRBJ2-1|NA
CASMGAIDEQFF
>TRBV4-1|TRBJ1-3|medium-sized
CASSGTSPDTIYF
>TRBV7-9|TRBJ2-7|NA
CASSPGSYEQYF
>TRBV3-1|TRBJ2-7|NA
CASSQGPFAGSSYEQYF
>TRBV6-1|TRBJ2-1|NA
CASSEDPGRDEQFF
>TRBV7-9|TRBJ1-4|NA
CASSPGGGLNEKLFF
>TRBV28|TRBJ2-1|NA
CASSTGTSVDEQFF
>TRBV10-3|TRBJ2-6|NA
CAISSPGQGTGANVLTF
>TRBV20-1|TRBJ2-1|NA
CSARWTAVDVQFF
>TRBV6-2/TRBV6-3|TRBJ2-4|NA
CASSYSIHEPGGAKNIQYF
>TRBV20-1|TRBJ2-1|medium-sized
CSASEIAGGDEQFF
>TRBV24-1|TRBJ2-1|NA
CATSEAGTVYNEQFF
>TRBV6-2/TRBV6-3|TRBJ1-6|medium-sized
CASTRKDGLNSPLHF
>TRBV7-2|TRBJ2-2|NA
CASSWSGTGELFF
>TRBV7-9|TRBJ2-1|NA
CASSLEGHNEQFF
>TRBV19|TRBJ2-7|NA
CASSGQGIHEQYF
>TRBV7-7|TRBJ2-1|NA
CASRWRGTSGNEQFF
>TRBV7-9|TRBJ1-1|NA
CASSPPRGQGDTEAFF
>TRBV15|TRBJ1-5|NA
CATSRDRGRHSNQPQHF
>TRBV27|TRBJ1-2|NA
CASSSLQGVDYGYTF
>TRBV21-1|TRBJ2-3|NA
CASTSRREEGLNTQYF
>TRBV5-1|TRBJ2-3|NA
CASSFGRGHPEWDTQYF
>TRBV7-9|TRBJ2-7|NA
CASSLARGLDEQYF
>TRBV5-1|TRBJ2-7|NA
CASSLTDTYEQYF
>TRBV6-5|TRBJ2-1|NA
CASAGVSYNEQFF
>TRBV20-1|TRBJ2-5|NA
CSAGGRLEETQYF
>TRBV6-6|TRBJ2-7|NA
CASSPNPGDRDDEQYF
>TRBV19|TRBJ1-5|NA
CASRTGNQPQHF
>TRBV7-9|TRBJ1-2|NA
CASSPPDRTNYGYTF
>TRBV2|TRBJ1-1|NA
CASSEARGQKNTEAFF
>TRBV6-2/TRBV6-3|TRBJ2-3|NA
CASSYALAGDGTDTQYF
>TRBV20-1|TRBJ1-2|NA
CSASDRDYGYTF
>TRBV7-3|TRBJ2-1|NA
CASSLSGQGAHNEQFF
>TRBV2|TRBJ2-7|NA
CASSEALPGQKSSYEQYF
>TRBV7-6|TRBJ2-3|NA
CASSLGPAEGTDTQYF